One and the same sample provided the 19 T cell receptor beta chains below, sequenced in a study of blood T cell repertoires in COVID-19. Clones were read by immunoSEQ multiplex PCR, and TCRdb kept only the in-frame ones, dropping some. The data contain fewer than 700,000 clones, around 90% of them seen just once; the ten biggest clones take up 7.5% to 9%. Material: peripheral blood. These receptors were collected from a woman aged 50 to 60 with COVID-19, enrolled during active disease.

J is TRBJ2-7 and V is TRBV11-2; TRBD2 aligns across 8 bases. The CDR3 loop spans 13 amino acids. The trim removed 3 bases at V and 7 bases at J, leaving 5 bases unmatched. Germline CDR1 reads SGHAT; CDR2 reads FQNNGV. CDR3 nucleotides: TGTGCCAGCAGCTTCGGGGGGGAGAGGGAGCAGTACTTC. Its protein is CASSFGGEREQYF.

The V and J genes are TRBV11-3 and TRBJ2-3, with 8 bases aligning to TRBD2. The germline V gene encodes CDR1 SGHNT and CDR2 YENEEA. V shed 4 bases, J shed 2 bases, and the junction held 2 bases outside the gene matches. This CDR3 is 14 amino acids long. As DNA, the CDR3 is TGTGCCAGCAGCTCGGGGGGGTCCACAGATACGCAGTATTTT. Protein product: CASSSGGSTDTQYF.

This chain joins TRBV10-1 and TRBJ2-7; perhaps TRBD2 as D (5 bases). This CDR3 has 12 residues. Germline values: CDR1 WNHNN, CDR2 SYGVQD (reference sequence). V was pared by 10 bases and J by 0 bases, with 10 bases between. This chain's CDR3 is CATGVSSYEQYF. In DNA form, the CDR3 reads TGCGCCACCGGGGTCAGCTCCTACGAGCAGTACTTC.

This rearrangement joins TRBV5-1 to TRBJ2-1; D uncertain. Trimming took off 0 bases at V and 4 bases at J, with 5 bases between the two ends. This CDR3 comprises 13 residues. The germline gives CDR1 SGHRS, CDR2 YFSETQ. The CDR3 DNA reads TGCGCCAGCAGCTTGGGAGATTACAATGAGCAGTTCTTC. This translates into CASSLGDYNEQFF.

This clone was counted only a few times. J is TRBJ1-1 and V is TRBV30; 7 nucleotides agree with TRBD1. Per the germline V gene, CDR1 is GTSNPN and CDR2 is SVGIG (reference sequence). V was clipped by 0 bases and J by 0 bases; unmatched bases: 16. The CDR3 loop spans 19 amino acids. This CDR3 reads CAWSVSRDRPLRLNTEAFF. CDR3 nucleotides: TGTGCCTGGAGTGTAAGCCGGGACAGACCCCTGAGGTTGAACACTGAAGCTTTCTTT.

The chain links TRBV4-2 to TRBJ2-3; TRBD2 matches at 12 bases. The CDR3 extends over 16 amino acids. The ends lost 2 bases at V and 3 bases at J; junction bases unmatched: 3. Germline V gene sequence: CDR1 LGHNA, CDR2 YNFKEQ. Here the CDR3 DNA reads TGTGCCAGCAGCCAACTAGCGGGGGGGCTTACAGATACGCAGTATTTT. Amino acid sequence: CASSQLAGGLTDTQYF.

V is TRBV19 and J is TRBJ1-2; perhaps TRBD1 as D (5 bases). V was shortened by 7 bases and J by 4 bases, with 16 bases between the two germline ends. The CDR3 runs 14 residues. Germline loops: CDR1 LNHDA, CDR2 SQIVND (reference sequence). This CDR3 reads CASTPTETSYGYTF. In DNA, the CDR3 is TGTGCCAGTACCCCGACAGAAACCTCCTATGGCTACACCTTC.

The CDR3 bases are TGTGCCAGCAGCCAAGGATACTTGAGGGCTAACTATGGCTACACCTTC. It is translated as CASSQGYLRANYGYTF. The V and J genes are TRBV3-1 (or the pseudogene TRBV3-2) and TRBJ1-2; D not certain. CDR3 length: 16 residues. Trimming pared 1 base from V and 0 bases from J, leaving 12 bases between. Looked up from germline, CDR1 is LGHDT and CDR2 is YNNKEL (reference sequence).

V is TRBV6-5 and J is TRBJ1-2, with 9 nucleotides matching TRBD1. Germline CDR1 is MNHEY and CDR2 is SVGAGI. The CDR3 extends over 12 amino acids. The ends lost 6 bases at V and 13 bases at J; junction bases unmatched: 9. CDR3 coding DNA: TGTGCCAGCAGGGGGACAGGGACCAGCGGCACCTTC. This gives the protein CASRGTGTSGTF.

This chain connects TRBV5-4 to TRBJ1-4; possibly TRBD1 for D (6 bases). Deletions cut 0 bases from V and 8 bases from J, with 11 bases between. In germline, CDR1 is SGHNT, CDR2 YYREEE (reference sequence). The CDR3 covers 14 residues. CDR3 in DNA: TGTGCCAGCAGCTTGGACAGGGCGGAAGAAAAACTGTTTTTT. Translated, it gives CASSLDRAEEKLFF.

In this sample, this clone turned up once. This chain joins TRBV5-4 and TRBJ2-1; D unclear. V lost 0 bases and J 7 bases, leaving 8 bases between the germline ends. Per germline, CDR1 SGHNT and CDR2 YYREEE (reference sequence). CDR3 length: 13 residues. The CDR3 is CASSLVHLNEQFF. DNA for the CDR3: TGTGCCAGCAGCTTGGTGCACCTAAATGAGCAGTTCTTC.

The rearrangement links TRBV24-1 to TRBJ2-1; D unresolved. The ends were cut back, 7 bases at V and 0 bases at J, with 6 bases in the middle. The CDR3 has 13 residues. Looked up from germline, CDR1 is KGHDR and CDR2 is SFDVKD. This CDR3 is CATSEFSYNEQFF. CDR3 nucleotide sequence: TGTGCCACCAGCGAGTTCTCCTACAATGAGCAGTTCTTC.

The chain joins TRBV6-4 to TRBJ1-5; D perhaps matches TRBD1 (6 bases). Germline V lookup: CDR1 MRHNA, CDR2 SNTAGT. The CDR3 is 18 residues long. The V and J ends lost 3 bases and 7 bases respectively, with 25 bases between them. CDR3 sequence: CASSEGWGNRVPGQPQHF. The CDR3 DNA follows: TGTGCCAGCAGTGAAGGATGGGGGAACAGGGTACCGGGACAGCCCCAGCATTTT.

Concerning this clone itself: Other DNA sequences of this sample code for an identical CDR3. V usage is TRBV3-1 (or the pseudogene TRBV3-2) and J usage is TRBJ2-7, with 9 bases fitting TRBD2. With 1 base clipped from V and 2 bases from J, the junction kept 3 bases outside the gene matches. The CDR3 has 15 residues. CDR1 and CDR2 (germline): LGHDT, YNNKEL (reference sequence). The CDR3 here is CASSQGLAEAYEQYF. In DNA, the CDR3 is TGTGCCAGCAGCCAAGGACTAGCGGAGGCCTACGAGCAGTACTTC.

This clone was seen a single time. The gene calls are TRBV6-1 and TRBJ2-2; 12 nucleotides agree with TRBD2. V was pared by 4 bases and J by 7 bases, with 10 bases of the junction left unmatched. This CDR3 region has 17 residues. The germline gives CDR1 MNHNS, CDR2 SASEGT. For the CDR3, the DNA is TGTGCCAGCAGTGTCGGACTAGCGGGGCTTCCGGGCGGGGAGCTGTTTTTT. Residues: CASSVGLAGLPGGELFF.

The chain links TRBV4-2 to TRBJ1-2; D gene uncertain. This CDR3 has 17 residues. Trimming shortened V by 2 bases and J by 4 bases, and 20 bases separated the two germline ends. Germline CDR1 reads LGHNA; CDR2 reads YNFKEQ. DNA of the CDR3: TGTGCCAGCAGCCAATCCCGAGGTCGGACTGGGTTCTATGGCTACACCTTC. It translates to CASSQSRGRTGFYGYTF.

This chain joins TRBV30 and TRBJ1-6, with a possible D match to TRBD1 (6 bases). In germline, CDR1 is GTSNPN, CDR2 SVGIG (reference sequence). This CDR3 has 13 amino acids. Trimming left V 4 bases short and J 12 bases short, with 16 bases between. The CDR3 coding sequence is TGTGCCTGGACCCAGGGGAGTATTGGACCCCTCCACTTT. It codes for CAWTQGSIGPLHF. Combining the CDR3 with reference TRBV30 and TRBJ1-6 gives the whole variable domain SQTIHQWPATLVQPVGSPLSLECTVEGTSNPNLYWYRQAAGRGLQLLFYSVGIGQISSEVPQNLSASRPQDRQFILSSKKLLLSDSGFYLCAWTQGSIGPLHFGNGTRLTVT.

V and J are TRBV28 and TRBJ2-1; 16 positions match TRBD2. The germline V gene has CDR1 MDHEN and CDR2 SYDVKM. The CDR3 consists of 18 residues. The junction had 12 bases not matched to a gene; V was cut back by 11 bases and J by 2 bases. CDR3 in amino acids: CAAQPGLAGGGAYNEQFF. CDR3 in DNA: TGTGCCGCCCAACCGGGACTAGCGGGGGGGGGAGCCTACAATGAGCAGTTCTTC. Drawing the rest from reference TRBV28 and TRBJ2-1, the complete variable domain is DVKVTQSSRYLVKRTGEKVFLECVQDMDHENMFWYRQDPGLGLRLIYFSYDVKMKEKGDIPEGYSVSREKKERFSLILESASTNQTSMYLCAAQPGLAGGGAYNEQFFGPGTRLTVL.

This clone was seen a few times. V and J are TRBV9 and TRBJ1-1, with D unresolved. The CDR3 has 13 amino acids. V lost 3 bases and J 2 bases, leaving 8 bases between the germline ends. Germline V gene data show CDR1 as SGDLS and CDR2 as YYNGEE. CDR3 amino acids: CASSARLNTEAFF. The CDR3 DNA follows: TGTGCCAGCAGCGCGAGACTCAACACTGAAGCTTTCTTT.